The source of this T cell receptor (beta chain) is a study of CD8+CD57+ T cells in acquired aplastic anemia. Regarding the study as a whole: Shared by patients and controls, just under 30 CD8+ CDR3s were abundant in patients.

This clonotype appeared a few times. Its antigen is not known. Investigators profiled TCR beta VDJ and CDR3 from genomic DNA template. TCRdb recomputed calls from the reads with MiXCR, one row per CDR3 protein. The data show approximately 170,000 distinct CDR3 sequences, 55% to 70% seen once. Trimming left V 5 bases short and J 0 bases short, with 14 bases between. CDR1 and CDR2 (germline): DFQATT, SNEGSKA (reference sequence). The CDR3 loop spans 15 amino acids. The chain is built from TRBV20-1 and TRBJ2-1, with D perhaps given as TRBD1 or TRBD2 (5 bases each). This TCR was sampled from a human donor in good health. Sequencing input: sorted CD4+, CD8+, or CD8+CD57+ T cells (not recorded which) from PBMCs. The CDR3 coding sequence is TGCAGTGCTTCTAACCCAGGGAGCTCCTACAATGAGCAGTTCTTC. Translating it yields CSASNPGSSYNEQFF.